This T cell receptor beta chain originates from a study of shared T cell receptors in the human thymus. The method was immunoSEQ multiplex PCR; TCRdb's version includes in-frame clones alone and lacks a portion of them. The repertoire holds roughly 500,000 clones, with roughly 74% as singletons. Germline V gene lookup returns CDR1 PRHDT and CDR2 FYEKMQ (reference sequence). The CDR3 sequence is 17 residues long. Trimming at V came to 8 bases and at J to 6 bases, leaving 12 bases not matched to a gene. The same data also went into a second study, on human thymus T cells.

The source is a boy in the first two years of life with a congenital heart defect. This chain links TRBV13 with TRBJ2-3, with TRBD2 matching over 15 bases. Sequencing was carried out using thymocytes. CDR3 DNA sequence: TGTGCCAGCCAGCCCCCCGGGACTAGCGGGAGGAAGGATACGCAGTATTTT. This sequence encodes CASQPPGTSGRKDTQYF. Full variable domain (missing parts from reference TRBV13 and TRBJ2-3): AAGVIQSPRHLIKEKRETATLKCYPIPRHDTVYWYQQGPGQDPQFLISFYEKMQSDKGSIPDRFSAQQFSDYHSELNMSSLELGDSALYFCASQPPGTSGRKDTQYFGPGTRLTVL.